This TCR beta chain appears in the sequencing data of a study of CXCR3-negative and CXCR3-positive naive CD8 T cells. Worth noting for this clonotype: As yet, its antigen is unknown.

Researchers prepared the TRB cDNA libraries using 5' RACE with UMI labels. TCRdb reanalyzed the 5' RACE reads and collapses them to one entry per CDR3 protein, without DNA. Listed are over 50,000 distinct CDR3 sequences; roughly 0.73% falls within the top ten. Study results and limitations: More hydrophobic TRB CDR3s occurred in CXCR3-positive than in CXCR3-negative naive cells.

The CDR3 runs 17 residues. The germline V gene has CDR1 LGHNT and CDR2 FRNRAP. The chain combines TRBV12-5 with TRBJ2-1; TCRdb's D call, TRBD2, is unchecked because there is no DNA. This TCR was recovered from a human donor in good health. Some clones in this sample may be carry-over from other donors' samples. What was sequenced was naive CXCR3+ CD8+ T cells from blood. The subset is: CD45RO-CCR7+CD27+CD95- naive CD8+ T cells expressing CXCR3 (TNR3+). The CDR3 sequence is CASGSTSGRALYNEQFF. Full variable domain (missing parts from reference TRBV12-5 and TRBJ2-1): DARVTQTPRHKVTEMGQEVTMRCQPILGHNTVFWYRQTMMQGLELLAYFRNRAPLDDSGMPKDRFSAEMPDATLATLKIQPSEPRDSAVYFCASGSTSGRALYNEQFFGPGTRLTVL.